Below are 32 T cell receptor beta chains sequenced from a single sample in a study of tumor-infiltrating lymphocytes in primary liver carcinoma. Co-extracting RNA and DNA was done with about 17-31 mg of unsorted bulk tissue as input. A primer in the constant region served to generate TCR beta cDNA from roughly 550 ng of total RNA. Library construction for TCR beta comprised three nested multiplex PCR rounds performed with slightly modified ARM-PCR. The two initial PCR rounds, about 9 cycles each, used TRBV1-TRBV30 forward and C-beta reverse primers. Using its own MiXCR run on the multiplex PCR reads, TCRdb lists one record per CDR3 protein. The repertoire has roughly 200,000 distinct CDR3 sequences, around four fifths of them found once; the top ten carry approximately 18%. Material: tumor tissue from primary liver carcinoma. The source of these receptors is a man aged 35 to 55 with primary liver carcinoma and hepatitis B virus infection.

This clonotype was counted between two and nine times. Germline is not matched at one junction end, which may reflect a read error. The CDR3, as DNA: TGTGCTAGCAGCTTAGGCGTCTCGAACAATGAGCAGTCTTTC. Its translation: CASSLGVSNNEQSF. V is TRBV11-3 and J is TRBJ2-1; unclear D gene. The germline V gene encodes CDR1 SGHNT and CDR2 YENEEA. The CDR3 spans 14 residues.

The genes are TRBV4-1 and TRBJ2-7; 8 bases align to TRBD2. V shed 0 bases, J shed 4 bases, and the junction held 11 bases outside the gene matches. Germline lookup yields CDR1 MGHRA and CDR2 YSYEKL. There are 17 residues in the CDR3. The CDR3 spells CASSQERSSGAPYEQYF. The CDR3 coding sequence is TGCGCCAGCAGCCAAGAAAGGAGTAGCGGGGCTCCATACGAGCAGTACTTC.

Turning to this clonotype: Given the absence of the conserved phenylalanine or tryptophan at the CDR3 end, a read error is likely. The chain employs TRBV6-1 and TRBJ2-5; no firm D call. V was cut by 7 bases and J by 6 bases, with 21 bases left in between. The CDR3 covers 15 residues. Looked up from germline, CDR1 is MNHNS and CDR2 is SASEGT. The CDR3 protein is CASTPSWGSQKTQYY. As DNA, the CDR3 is TGTGCCAGCACCCCCTCTTGGGGTAGTCAAAAGACCCAGTACTAC.

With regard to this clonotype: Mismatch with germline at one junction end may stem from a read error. Here the CDR3 DNA reads TGTGCCAGCAGCTTTAGCGGACCACTCGACAATGAGCAGGACTTC. This encodes CASSFSGPLDNEQDF. The J gene is TRBJ2-1, the V gene TRBV11-2, with D maybe TRBD2 (6 bases). Germline V lookup: CDR1 SGHAT, CDR2 FQNNGV. The CDR3 runs 15 residues. The full variable domain, with the rest looked up from reference TRBV11-2 and TRBJ2-1, is EAGVAQSPRYKIIEKRQSVAFWCNPISGHATLYWYQQILGQGPKLLIQFQNNGVVDDSQLPKDRFSAERLKGVDSTLKIQPAKLEDSAVYLCASSFSGPLDNEQDFGPGTRLTVL.

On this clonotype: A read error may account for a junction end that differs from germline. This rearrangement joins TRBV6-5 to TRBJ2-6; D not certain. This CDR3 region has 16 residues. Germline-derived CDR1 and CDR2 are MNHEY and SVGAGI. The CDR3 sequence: CVSSYSLTAGANVLTF. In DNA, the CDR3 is TGTGTCAGCAGTTACTCCCTAACGGCTGGGGCCAACGTCCTGACTTTC.

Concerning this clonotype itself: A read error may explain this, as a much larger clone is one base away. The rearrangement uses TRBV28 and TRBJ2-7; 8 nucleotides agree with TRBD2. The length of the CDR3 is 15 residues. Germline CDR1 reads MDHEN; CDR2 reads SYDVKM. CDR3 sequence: CASSIPKAGAYKQYF. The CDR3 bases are TGTGCCAGCAGTATACCCAAAGCGGGAGCCTACAAGCAGTACTTC.

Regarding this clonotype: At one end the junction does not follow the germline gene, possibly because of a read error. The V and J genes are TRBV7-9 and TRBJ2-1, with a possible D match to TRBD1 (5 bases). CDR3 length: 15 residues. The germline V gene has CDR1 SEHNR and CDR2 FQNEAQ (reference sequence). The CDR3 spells CTSSDSLSENNDQFF. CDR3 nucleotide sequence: TGCACCAGCAGTGACAGTTTATCCGAAAACAATGACCAGTTCTTC. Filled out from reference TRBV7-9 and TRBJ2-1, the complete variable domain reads DTGVSQNPRHKITKRGQNVTFRCDPISEHNRLYWYRQTLGQGPEFLTYFQNEAQLEKSRLLSDRFSAERPKGSFSTLEIQRTEQGDSAMYLCTSSDSLSENNDQFFGPGTRLTVL.

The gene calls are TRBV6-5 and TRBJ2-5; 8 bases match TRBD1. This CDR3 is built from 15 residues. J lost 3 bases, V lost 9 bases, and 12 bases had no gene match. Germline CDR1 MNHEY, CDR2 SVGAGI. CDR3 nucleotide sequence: TGTGCCAGTAGCGAGACAGGGGCAGGTGAAGAGACCCAGTACTTC. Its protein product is CASSETGAGEETQYF.

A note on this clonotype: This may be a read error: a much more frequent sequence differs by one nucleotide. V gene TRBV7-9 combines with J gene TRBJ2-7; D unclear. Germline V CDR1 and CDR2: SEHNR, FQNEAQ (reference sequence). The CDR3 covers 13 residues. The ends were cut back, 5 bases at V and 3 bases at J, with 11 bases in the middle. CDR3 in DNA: TGTGCCAGCAGCCCTACCCACGGCTACGAGCAGTACTTC. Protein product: CASSPTHGYEQYF.

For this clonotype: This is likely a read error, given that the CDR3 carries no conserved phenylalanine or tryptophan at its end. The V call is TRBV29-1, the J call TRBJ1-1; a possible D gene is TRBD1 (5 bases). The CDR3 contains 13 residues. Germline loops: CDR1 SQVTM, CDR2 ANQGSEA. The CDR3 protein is CSAQRQKKTEAFC. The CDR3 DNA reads TGCAGTGCTCAGAGACAGAAGAAAACTGAAGCTTTCTGT.

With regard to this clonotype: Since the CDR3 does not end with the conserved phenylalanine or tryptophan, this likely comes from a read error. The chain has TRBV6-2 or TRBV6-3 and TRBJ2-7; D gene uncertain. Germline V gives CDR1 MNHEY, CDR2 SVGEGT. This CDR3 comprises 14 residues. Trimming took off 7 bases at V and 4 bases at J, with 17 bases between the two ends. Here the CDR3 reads CASNDAKGRYEQYS. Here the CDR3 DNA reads TGTGCCAGCAACGACGCCAAGGGAAGGTACGAGCAGTACTCG.

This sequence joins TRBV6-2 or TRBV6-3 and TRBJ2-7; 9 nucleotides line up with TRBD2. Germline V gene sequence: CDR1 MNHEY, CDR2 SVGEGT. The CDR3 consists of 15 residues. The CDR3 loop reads CTSGTPTSGGYEQYF. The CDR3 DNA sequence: TGTACTAGCGGCACTCCGACTAGCGGAGGGTACGAGCAGTACTTC.

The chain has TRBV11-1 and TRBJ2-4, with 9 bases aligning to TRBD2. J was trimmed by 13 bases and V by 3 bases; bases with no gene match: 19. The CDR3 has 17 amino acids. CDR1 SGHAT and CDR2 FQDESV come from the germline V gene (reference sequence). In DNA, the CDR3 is TGTGCCAGCAGCTTTCCCGGGTCTAGCGGGACTAAAACCATCCAGTACTTC. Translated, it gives CASSFPGSSGTKTIQYF.

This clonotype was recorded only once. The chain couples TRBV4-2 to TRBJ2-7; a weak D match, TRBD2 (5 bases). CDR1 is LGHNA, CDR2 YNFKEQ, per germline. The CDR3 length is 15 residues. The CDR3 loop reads CGNSQDNGSGYEQYF. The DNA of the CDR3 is TGTGGCAACAGCCAAGATAATGGGAGCGGCTACGAGCAGTACTTC.

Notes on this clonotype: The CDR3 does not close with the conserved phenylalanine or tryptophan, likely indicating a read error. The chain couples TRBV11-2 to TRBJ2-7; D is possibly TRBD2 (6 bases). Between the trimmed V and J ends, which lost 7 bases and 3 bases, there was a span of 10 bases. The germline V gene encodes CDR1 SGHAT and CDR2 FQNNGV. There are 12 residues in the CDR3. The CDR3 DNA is TGTGCCAGCAATCACGGGGGCTACGAGCAGTACTAC. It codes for CASNHGGYEQYY.

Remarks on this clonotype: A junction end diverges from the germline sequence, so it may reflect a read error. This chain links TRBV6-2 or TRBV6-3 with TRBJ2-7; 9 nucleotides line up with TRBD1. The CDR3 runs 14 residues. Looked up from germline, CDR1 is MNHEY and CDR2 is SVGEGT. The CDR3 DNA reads TGTGTCAGCAGCCTCCGGGACAGGGCCCACGAACAGTGCTTC. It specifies CVSSLRDRAHEQCF.

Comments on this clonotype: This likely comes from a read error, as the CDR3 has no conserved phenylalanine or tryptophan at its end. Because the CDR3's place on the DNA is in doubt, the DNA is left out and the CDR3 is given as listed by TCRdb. The CDR3: CASSLSRGPLFS. The chain recombines TRBV28 with TRBJ2-1; no DNA check was done on the table's D call, TRBD1. Germline V lookup: CDR1 MDHEN, CDR2 SYDVKM. The CDR3 has 12 amino acids, counting both end residues.

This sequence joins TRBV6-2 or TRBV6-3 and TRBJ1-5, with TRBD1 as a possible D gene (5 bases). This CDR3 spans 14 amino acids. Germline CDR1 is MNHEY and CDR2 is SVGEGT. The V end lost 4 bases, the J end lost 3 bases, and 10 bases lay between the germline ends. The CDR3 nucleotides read TGTGCCAGCAGTTCGACAGTTTTCAATCAGCCCCAGCATTTT. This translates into CASSSTVFNQPQHF.

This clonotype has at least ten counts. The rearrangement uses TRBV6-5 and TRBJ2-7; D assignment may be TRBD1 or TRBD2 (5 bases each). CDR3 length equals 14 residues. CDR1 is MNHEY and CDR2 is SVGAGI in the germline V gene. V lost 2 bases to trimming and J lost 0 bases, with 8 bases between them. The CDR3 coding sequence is TGTGCCAGCAGTTACGGGACCAGCTCCTACGAGCAGTACTTC. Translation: CASSYGTSSYEQYF.

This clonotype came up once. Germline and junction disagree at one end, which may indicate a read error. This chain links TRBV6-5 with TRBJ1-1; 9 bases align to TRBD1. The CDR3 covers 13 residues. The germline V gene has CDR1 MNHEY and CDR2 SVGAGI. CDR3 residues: CTSIDRGGTEAFF. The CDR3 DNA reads TGTACCAGCATTGACAGGGGGGGGACTGAGGCTTTCTTT.

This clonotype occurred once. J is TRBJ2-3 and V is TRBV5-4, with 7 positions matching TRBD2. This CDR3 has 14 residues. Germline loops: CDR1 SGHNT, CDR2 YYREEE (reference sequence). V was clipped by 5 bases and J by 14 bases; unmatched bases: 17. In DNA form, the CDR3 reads TGTGCCAGCAGTCGGGGGACTATCGGAGATACGTGGTATTTT. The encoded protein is CASSRGTIGDTWYF.

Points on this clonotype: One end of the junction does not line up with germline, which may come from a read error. CDR3 coding DNA: TGTGCCAGCAGCCAAGATAAGGGGAGCCGCTACGAGCAATACTTT. Translating it yields CASSQDKGSRYEQYF. The J gene is TRBJ2-7, the V gene TRBV4-1; D is perhaps TRBD1 or TRBD2 (5 bases each). The CDR3 has 15 residues. Per the germline V gene, CDR1 is MGHRA and CDR2 is YSYEKL.

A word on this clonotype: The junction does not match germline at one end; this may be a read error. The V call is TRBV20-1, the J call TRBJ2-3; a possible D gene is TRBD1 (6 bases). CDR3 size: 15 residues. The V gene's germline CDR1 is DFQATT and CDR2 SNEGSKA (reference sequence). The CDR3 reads CSVRKPGHITDTQYF. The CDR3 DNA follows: TGCAGTGTTAGAAAACCGGGACACATCACAGATACGCAGTATTTT.

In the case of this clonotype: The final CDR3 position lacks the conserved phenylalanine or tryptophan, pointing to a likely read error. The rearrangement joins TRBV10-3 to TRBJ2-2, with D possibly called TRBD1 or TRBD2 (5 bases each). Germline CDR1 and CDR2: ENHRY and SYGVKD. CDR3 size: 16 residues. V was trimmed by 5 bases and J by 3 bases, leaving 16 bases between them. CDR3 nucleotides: TGTGCCATCAGTCCGGGACGTAACTTAGACACCGGGGAGCTGTTTTTA. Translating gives CAISPGRNLDTGELFL.

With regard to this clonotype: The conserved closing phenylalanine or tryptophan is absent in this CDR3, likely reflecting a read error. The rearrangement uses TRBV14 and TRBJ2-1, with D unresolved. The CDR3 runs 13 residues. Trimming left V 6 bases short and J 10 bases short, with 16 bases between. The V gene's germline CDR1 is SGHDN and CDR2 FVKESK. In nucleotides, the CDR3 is TGTGCCAGCAGTCAGGATAGGGTCCGAGAGCAGTTCGTC. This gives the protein CASSQDRVREQFV.

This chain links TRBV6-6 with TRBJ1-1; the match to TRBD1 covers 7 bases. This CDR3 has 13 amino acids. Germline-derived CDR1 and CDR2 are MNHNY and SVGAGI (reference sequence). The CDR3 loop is CTNSTGETTEAFF. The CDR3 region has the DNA TGTACCAACAGCACAGGGGAGACTACTGAAGCTTTCTTT.

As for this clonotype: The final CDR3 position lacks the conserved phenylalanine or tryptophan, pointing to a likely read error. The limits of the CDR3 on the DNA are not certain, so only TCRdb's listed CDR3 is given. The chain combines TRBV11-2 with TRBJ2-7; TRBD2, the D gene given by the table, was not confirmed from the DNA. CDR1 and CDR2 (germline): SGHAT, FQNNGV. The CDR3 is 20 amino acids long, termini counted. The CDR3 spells CASNLREGRTSGLSSYELYL.

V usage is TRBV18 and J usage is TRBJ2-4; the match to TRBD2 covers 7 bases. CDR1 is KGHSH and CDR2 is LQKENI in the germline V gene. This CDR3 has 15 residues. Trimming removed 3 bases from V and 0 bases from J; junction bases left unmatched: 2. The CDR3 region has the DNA TGTGCCAGCTCACCTTTAGCGGGAGCCAAAAACATTCAGTACTTC. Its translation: CASSPLAGAKNIQYF. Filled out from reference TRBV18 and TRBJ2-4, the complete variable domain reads NAGVMQNPRHLVRRRGQEARLRCSPMKGHSHVYWYRQLPEEGLKFMVYLQKENIIDESGMPKERFSAEFPKEGPSILRIQQVVRGDSAAYFCASSPLAGAKNIQYFGAGTRLSVL.

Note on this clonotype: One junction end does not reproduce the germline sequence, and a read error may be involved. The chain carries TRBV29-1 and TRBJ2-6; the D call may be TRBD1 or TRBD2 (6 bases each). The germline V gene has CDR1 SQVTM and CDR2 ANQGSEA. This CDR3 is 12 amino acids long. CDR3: CSVDSGANVLIF. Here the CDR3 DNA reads TGCAGTGTTGACTCGGGGGCCAACGTCCTGATTTTC.

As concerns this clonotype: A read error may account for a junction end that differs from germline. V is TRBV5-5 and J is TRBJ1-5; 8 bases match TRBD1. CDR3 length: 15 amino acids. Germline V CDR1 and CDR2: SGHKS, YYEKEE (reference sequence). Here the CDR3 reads CASSFYDTGGQPQHF. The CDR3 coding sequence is TGTGCCAGCAGCTTTTATGATACAGGGGGGCAGCCTCAGCATTTT. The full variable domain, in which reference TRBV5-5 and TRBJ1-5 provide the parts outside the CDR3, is DAGVTQSPTHLIKTRGQQVTLRCSPISGHKSVSWYQQVLGQGPQFIFQYYEKEERGRGNFPDRFSARQFPNYSSELNVNALLLGDSALYLCASSFYDTGGQPQHFGDGTRLSIL.

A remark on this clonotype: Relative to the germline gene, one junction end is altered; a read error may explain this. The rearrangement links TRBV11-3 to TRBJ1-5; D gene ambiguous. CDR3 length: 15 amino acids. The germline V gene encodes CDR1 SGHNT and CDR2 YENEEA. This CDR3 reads CASSLDLVLAQPQHF. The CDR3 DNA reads TGTGCAAGCAGCTTAGATCTGGTGCTGGCTCAGCCCCAGCATTTT.

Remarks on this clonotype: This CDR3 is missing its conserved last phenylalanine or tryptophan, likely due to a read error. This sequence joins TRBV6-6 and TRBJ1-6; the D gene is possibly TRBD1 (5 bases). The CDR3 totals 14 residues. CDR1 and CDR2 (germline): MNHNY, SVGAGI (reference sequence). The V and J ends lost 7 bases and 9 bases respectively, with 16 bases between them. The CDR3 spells CASTHTGGSSPLHY. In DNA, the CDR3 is TGTGCCAGCACCCACACAGGTGGAAGTTCACCCCTCCACTAT.